This T cell receptor (beta chain) was retrieved from a study of T-cell reconstitution after alpha-beta-depleted transplantation in children. The CDR3 runs 15 residues. V shed 3 bases and J 2 bases; nucleotides not matched to a gene: 5. Germline CDR1 is SGHTA and CDR2 is FQGNSA. About this clonotype itself: Its antigen is still unknown. A much larger clone lies a single base off, so this may be a read error.

The TCRbeta library incorporated unique molecular identifiers. TCRdb reprocessed the PCR reads with MiXCR, giving one entry per CDR3 protein. The data hold about 300,000 distinct CDR3 sequences, with about 9.4% observed a single time. Study observations and caveats: One year after transplant, T-cell counts and diversity came mostly from newly produced T cells. Several hundred expanded graft clones reportedly were the source of alpha-beta T cells about two months after transplant.

This chain joins TRBV7-2 and TRBJ2-7; 9 nucleotides match TRBD2. The clonotype was recovered from a boy younger than two with acute myeloid leukemia, due to receive a stem cell transplant. Sequenced material: PBMCs, taken before TCRalphabeta/CD19-depleted stem cell transplant. The chain's CDR3 is CASSFLAGRTYEQYF. CDR3 nucleotide sequence: TGTGCCAGCAGCTTCCTAGCGGGGAGGACCTACGAGCAGTACTTC.